Presented here are 29 T cell receptor beta chains from one specimen sequenced in a study of post-analysis software for immune sequencing data. Libraries were made from TCR beta cDNA, and they carried unique molecular identifiers. TCRdb re-called the PCR reads through MiXCR, storing one row per CDR3 protein. In the table there are roughly 670,000 distinct CDR3 sequences, roughly three fifths of which are singletons. Study-wide points: Controls showed lower frequencies than patients for roughly five TRBV segments, and TRBV5-6, TRBV5-1 and TRBV20-1 were among these.

The antigens for these receptors are not known. Sequenced material: blood. These receptors originate from a girl aged 2 to 9 with multiple sclerosis.

This clonotype was picked up a small number of times. A read error may account for a junction end that differs from germline. The rearrangement links TRBV12-3 or TRBV12-4 to TRBJ1-1; D unresolved. This CDR3 comprises 15 residues. CDR3 protein: CASSLVPGLKTEAFF. The CDR3 DNA reads TGTGCCAGCAGTTTAGTCCCGGGCTTGAAAACTGAAGCTTTCTTT.

The chain has TRBV9 and TRBJ2-1; TRBD2 aligns across 10 bases. V was pared by 0 bases and J by 6 bases, with 3 bases of the junction left unmatched. CDR1 SGDLS and CDR2 YYNGEE come from the germline V gene. This CDR3 region has 15 residues. The CDR3 sequence: CASSVASGRANEQFF. The CDR3 DNA is TGTGCCAGCAGCGTAGCTAGCGGGAGAGCCAATGAGCAGTTCTTC. Using reference TRBV9 and TRBJ2-1 for the parts outside the CDR3, the full variable domain is DSGVTQTPKHLITATGQRVTLRCSPRSGDLSVYWYQQSLDQGLQFLIQYYNGEERAKGNILERFSAQQFPDLHSELNLSSLELGDSALYFCASSVASGRANEQFFGPGTRLTVL.

This clonotype was recorded a few times. The chain combines TRBV9 with TRBJ2-7, with a weak D call TRBD2 (6 bases). Trimming took off 2 bases at V and 2 bases at J, with 11 bases between the two ends. Germline V gives CDR1 SGDLS, CDR2 YYNGEE. The CDR3 contains 14 residues. The CDR3 DNA reads as TGTGCCAGCAGCGTCGGCGGGATCACCTACGAGCAGTACTTC. Translated: CASSVGGITYEQYF.

The V call is TRBV5-1, the J call TRBJ2-1; 14 positions agree with TRBD2. Trimming took 3 bases from V and 1 from J; bases not matched to a gene: 6. In germline, CDR1 is SGHRS, CDR2 YFSETQ. The CDR3 is 18 amino acids. The CDR3 reads CASSSGTSGSWSYNEQFF. CDR3 bases: TGCGCCAGCAGCTCGGGGACTAGCGGGAGCTGGTCCTACAATGAGCAGTTCTTC. The full variable domain, its missing parts supplied by reference TRBV5-1 and TRBJ2-1, is KAGVTQTPRYLIKTRGQQVTLSCSPISGHRSVSWYQQTPGQGLQFLFEYFSETQRNKGNFPGRFSGRQFSNSRSEMNVSTLELGDSALYLCASSSGTSGSWSYNEQFFGPGTRLTVL.

The chain has TRBV2 and TRBJ2-1, with 9 bases lining up with TRBD2. Germline V gene lookup returns CDR1 SNHLY and CDR2 FYNNEI. After removal of 6 bases from V and 6 bases from J, the junction contained 9 bases not matched to a gene. CDR3 length: 15 residues. This CDR3 reads CASSVIAGEFNEQFF. The DNA for the CDR3 is TGTGCCAGCAGCGTGATAGCGGGAGAGTTCAATGAGCAGTTCTTC.

The J gene is TRBJ2-1, the V gene TRBV7-9, with D tentatively TRBD2 (6 bases). The CDR3 has 14 residues. With 4 bases removed from V and 7 bases from J, the gap between germline ends came to 14 bases. Germline CDR1 and CDR2: SEHNR and FQNEAQ (reference sequence). The CDR3 DNA is TGTGCCAGCAGCTGGCCTGCCGGGGGAAATGAGCAGTTCTTC. It is translated as CASSWPAGGNEQFF.

V and J are TRBV20-1 and TRBJ2-5; TRBD2 matches 14 bases. The CDR3 is 16 residues long. Per germline, CDR1 DFQATT and CDR2 SNEGSKA (reference sequence). Trimming cost V 6 bases and J 4 bases; bases outside gene matches: 10. The CDR3 loop reads CSAFGTSGGWGETQYF. The CDR3 nucleotides are TGCAGTGCCTTCGGGACTAGCGGGGGCTGGGGAGAGACCCAGTACTTC.

The chain couples TRBV7-6 to TRBJ2-4; D gene uncertain. Germline loops: CDR1 SGHVS, CDR2 FNYEAQ. The CDR3 is 14 residues long. Trimming removed 6 bases from V and 8 bases from J, with 17 bases in between. The CDR3 sequence is CASSLGPILDIQYF. DNA of the CDR3: TGTGCCAGCAGTCTTGGACCGATATTGGACATTCAGTACTTC.

This clonotype was counted between two and nine times. The V gene is TRBV20-1, the J gene TRBJ2-5; no definite D call. The CDR3 covers 11 residues. Per germline, CDR1 DFQATT and CDR2 SNEGSKA (reference sequence). Trimming shortened V by 3 bases and J by 5 bases, and 7 bases separated the two germline ends. The DNA for the CDR3 is TGCAGTGCTAGTCTCCTGGAGACCCAGTACTTC. Translation: CSASLLETQYF.

This CDR3 reads CASSLARREDQETQYF. The CDR3 DNA sequence: TGTGCCAGCAGCTTAGCCAGGCGGGAGGACCAAGAGACCCAGTACTTC. J is TRBJ2-5 and V is TRBV7-9; 8 bases line up with TRBD2. V was clipped by 0 bases and J by 0 bases; unmatched bases: 3. The CDR3 is made up of 16 amino acids. Germline values: CDR1 SEHNR, CDR2 FQNEAQ (reference sequence).

This clonotype was detected a few times. CDR3 in DNA: TGTGCCACCAGTGATCCCTCTGGGAGTTACAATGAGCAGTTCTTC. Protein: CATSDPSGSYNEQFF. V and J are TRBV24-1 and TRBJ2-1, with a tentative D call TRBD2 (5 bases). The CDR3 consists of 15 residues. Deletions cut 3 bases from V and 4 bases from J, with 12 bases between. Germline loops: CDR1 KGHDR, CDR2 SFDVKD.

This chain joins TRBV12-3 or TRBV12-4 and TRBJ1-6; 7 nucleotides align to TRBD1. V dropped 3 bases and J dropped 6; count of bases not matched to a gene: 2. The CDR3 contains 14 residues. The DNA for the CDR3 is TGTGCCAGCAGTTTCGAGGGGGCTAATTCACCCCTCCACTTT. It specifies CASSFEGANSPLHF.

This CDR3 is CASSIGTGGSGETQYF. The CDR3 DNA reads TGCGCCAGCAGCATCGGGACAGGGGGGAGTGGAGAGACCCAGTACTTC. The rearrangement links TRBV5-1 to TRBJ2-5, with TRBD1 matching over 11 bases. Germline V gene lookup returns CDR1 SGHRS and CDR2 YFSETQ. The CDR3 extends over 16 amino acids. The trim removed 4 bases at V and 4 bases at J, leaving 9 bases unmatched.

A word on this clonotype: Since the CDR3 does not end with the conserved phenylalanine or tryptophan, this likely comes from a read error. The genes are TRBV12-3 or TRBV12-4 and TRBJ2-4, with D tentatively TRBD1 (5 bases). Trimming removed 5 bases from V and 7 bases from J, with 9 bases in between. The CDR3 sequence is 12 residues long. For the CDR3, the DNA is TGTGCCAGCAGTCCCCCAGGGAACATTCAGTACGTC. Translating it yields CASSPPGNIQYV.

The rearrangement uses TRBV6-6 and TRBJ2-3; 9 positions agree with TRBD2. Germline CDR1 and CDR2: MNHNY and SVGAGI (reference sequence). J gave up 6 bases and V 4 bases, and 8 bases lay outside the gene matches. The CDR3 has 15 residues. CDR3 residues: CASSLYLAGSDTQYF. The CDR3, as DNA: TGTGCCAGCAGTTTGTACCTAGCGGGGTCCGATACGCAGTATTTT.

This clonotype has only a few counts. V is TRBV5-1 and J is TRBJ2-5, with D perhaps matching TRBD1 (5 bases). The germline V and J ends were trimmed by 7 bases and 5 bases, with 15 bases remaining between them. Germline-derived CDR1 and CDR2 are SGHRS and YFSETQ. The CDR3 covers 13 residues. The CDR3 coding sequence is TGCGCCAGCTCGACAGTCGGTGGTGAGACCCAGTACTTC. Amino acids: CASSTVGGETQYF. The full variable domain, in which reference TRBV5-1 and TRBJ2-5 provide the parts outside the CDR3, is KAGVTQTPRYLIKTRGQQVTLSCSPISGHRSVSWYQQTPGQGLQFLFEYFSETQRNKGNFPGRFSGRQFSNSRSEMNVSTLELGDSALYLCASSTVGGETQYFGPGTRLLVL.

The chain has TRBV2 and TRBJ2-7; possibly TRBD2 for D (6 bases). Trimming removed 8 bases from V and 2 bases from J, with 13 bases in between. The CDR3 consists of 13 residues. Germline V lookup: CDR1 SNHLY, CDR2 FYNNEI. CDR3 nucleotides: TGTGCCAGCTGGACGGGGGTAGCCTACGAGCAGTACTTC. Protein sequence: CASWTGVAYEQYF.

The chain employs TRBV19 and TRBJ1-1, with TRBD1 as a possible D gene (5 bases). Looked up from germline, CDR1 is LNHDA and CDR2 is SQIVND (reference sequence). This CDR3 has 14 residues. V gave up 3 bases and J gave up 6 bases, with 14 bases separating them. The CDR3 nucleotides read TGTGCCAGTAGTATCTCGGAACAGGCTGCTGAAGCTTTCTTT. It yields the protein CASSISEQAAEAFF.

This clonotype has just a few counts. V is TRBV12-3 or TRBV12-4 and J is TRBJ2-3; D is uncertain. CDR3 length: 13 amino acids. Trimming stripped 2 bases from V and 1 base from J, with 4 bases between. In nucleotides, the CDR3 is TGTGCCAGCAGTTTAATAGGCACAGATACGCAGTATTTT. Translation: CASSLIGTDTQYF.

This clonotype was picked up a small number of times. This CDR3 is CASSRQDLYGYTF. The CDR3 nucleotides read TGTGCCAGCAGCCGACAGGACCTCTATGGCTACACCTTC. The chain combines TRBV5-4 with TRBJ1-2; the D gene is possibly TRBD1 (6 bases). The CDR3 has 13 amino acids. The V end was cut by 4 bases, the J end by 4 bases, with 11 bases between. Germline-derived CDR1 and CDR2 are SGHNT and YYREEE (reference sequence). Supplemented by reference TRBV5-4 and TRBJ1-2, the full variable domain reads ETGVTQSPTHLIKTRGQQVTLRCSSQSGHNTVSWYQQALGQGPQFIFQYYREEENGRGNFPPRFSGLQFPNYSSELNVNALELDDSALYLCASSRQDLYGYTFGSGTRLTVV.

The chain joins TRBV7-9 to TRBJ2-7; a weak D match, TRBD1 (6 bases). The CDR3 totals 16 residues. Germline CDR1 and CDR2: SEHNR and FQNEAQ (reference sequence). Between the trimmed V and J ends, which lost 5 bases and 6 bases, there was a span of 23 bases. The CDR3 DNA sequence: TGTGCCAGCAGCGCGACTTACAGGGAACTGATCGCCGAGCAGTACTTC. Translated: CASSATYRELIAEQYF.

This clonotype was seen just once. This chain links TRBV20-1 with TRBJ1-2, with a tentative D call TRBD1 (5 bases). The germline CDR1 and CDR2 sequences are DFQATT and SNEGSKA (reference sequence). V lost 0 bases and J 4 bases, leaving 12 bases between the germline ends. There are 14 residues in the CDR3. The DNA for the CDR3 is TGCAGTGCTAGAGACCGGAGCGGGGCCTATGGCTACACCTTC. It encodes CSARDRSGAYGYTF.

This sequence joins TRBV18 and TRBJ2-1; 12 bases match TRBD2. Germline CDR1 KGHSH, CDR2 LQKENI. The trim removed 4 bases at V and 9 bases at J, leaving 7 bases unmatched. This CDR3 is built from 15 residues. CDR3 loop: CASSLASGRAAEQFF. The CDR3 bases are TGTGCCAGCTCACTTGCTAGCGGGAGGGCCGCTGAGCAGTTCTTC. The whole variable domain, remainder taken from reference TRBV18 and TRBJ2-1, is NAGVMQNPRHLVRRRGQEARLRCSPMKGHSHVYWYRQLPEEGLKFMVYLQKENIIDESGMPKERFSAEFPKEGPSILRIQQVVRGDSAAYFCASSLASGRAAEQFFGPGTRLTVL.

The V call is TRBV7-3, the J call TRBJ1-2; the match to TRBD1 covers 7 bases. Germline V gene lookup returns CDR1 SGHTA and CDR2 FQGTGA. The CDR3 has 14 residues. Trimming removed 2 bases from V and 8 bases from J; junction bases left unmatched: 8. The CDR3 nucleotides are TGTGCCAGCAGCTTAGGGGACAGATCCTCCGGCTACACCTTC. Translation gives CASSLGDRSSGYTF.

This clonotype was seen a handful of times. The chain links TRBV4-1 to TRBJ2-1; the D gene is possibly TRBD1 (5 bases). V was shortened by 5 bases and J by 0 bases, with 17 bases between the two germline ends. Germline-derived CDR1 and CDR2 are MGHRA and YSYEKL. The CDR3 loop spans 17 amino acids. As DNA, the CDR3 is TGCGCCAGCAGCGGACACCCAATCTCAAGCTCCTACAATGAGCAGTTCTTC. It translates to CASSGHPISSSYNEQFF.

V is TRBV13 and J is TRBJ2-1, with 7 positions matching TRBD1. CDR3 length: 12 amino acids. Germline CDR1 and CDR2: PRHDT and FYEKMQ (reference sequence). Trimming at V came to 4 bases and at J to 13 bases, leaving 7 bases not matched to a gene. CDR3 region: CASSSDRDRQFF. CDR3 sequence (DNA): TGTGCCAGCAGCTCGGACCGGGACAGACAGTTCTTC.

This clonotype was observed once. The chain links TRBV7-9 to TRBJ2-5; 7 positions match TRBD1. The germline gives CDR1 SEHNR, CDR2 FQNEAQ (reference sequence). V shed 6 bases, J shed 3 bases, and the junction held 10 bases outside the gene matches. The CDR3 totals 15 residues. CDR3 sequence: CASSPGTVTKETQYF. The CDR3 DNA reads as TGTGCCAGCAGTCCCGGGACAGTGACTAAAGAGACCCAGTACTTC.

This clonotype has a handful of counts. The V gene is TRBV7-9, the J gene TRBJ2-1; 7 bases fit TRBD2. The CDR3 sequence is 13 residues long. V trimming: 8 bases; J trimming: 4 bases; junction bases outside the gene matches: 5. Germline CDR1 reads SEHNR; CDR2 reads FQNEAQ (reference sequence). DNA for the CDR3: TGTGCCAGCGGGAGCGGGATTTACAATGAGCAGTTCTTC. This codes for CASGSGIYNEQFF. Looking up the rest from reference TRBV7-9 and TRBJ2-1 gives the full variable domain: DTGVSQNPRHKITKRGQNVTFRCDPISEHNRLYWYRQTLGQGPEFLTYFQNEAQLEKSRLLSDRFSAERPKGSFSTLEIQRTEQGDSAMYLCASGSGIYNEQFFGPGTRLTVL.

This clonotype has a count of ten or more. The chain carries TRBV20-1 and TRBJ2-5; D gene uncertain. Germline CDR1 is DFQATT and CDR2 is SNEGSKA (reference sequence). The CDR3 runs to 11 residues. Trimming removed 1 base from V and 4 bases from J, with 4 bases in between. CDR3 amino acids: CSARVRETQYF. In DNA form, the CDR3 reads TGCAGTGCTAGAGTGCGAGAGACCCAGTACTTC.